These 31 T cell receptor beta chains came from one sample sequenced in a study of siplizumab effects on memory and regulatory T cells. The data were produced by immunoSEQ multiplex PCR, yet TCRdb's version contains in-frame clones alone and is incomplete. The sample includes some 110,000 clones, about 93% of them seen just once. The sequenced sample was CD4+ T cells sorted from blood. Receptors were obtained from a human donor in good health.

The chain is built from TRBV7-2 and TRBJ2-2; 7 nucleotides line up with TRBD2. This CDR3 has 16 amino acids. V was pared by 0 bases and J by 3 bases, with 4 bases of the junction left unmatched. Per germline, CDR1 SGHTA and CDR2 FQGNSA. The CDR3 sequence is CASSLAGGWDTGELFF. CDR3 bases: TGTGCCAGCAGCTTAGCCGGGGGGTGGGACACCGGGGAGCTGTTTTTT.

The genes are TRBV18 and TRBJ2-5; 10 bases match TRBD2. With 1 base clipped from V and 4 bases from J, the junction kept 9 bases outside the gene matches. From germline, CDR1 is KGHSH and CDR2 LQKENI. CDR3 length: 17 amino acids. The CDR3 is CASSPLAGGALGETQYF. The CDR3 DNA is TGTGCCAGCTCACCACTAGCGGGGGGCGCCTTGGGAGAGACCCAGTACTTC.

CDR3 sequence reads: CASSVGISVQGGVYGYTF. The DNA of the CDR3 is TGTGCCAGCAGCGTAGGAATCTCAGTCCAGGGGGGAGTCTATGGCTACACCTTC. V gene TRBV9 combines with J gene TRBJ1-2; 7 bases map to TRBD1. CDR1 is SGDLS and CDR2 is YYNGEE in the germline V gene. V lost 0 bases, J lost 4 bases, and 15 bases stayed unmatched. This CDR3 contains 18 residues.

The gene calls are TRBV29-1 and TRBJ1-2; possibly TRBD1 for D (6 bases). Per germline, CDR1 SQVTM and CDR2 ANQGSEA. The CDR3 is 14 amino acids. V shed 3 bases and J shed 7 bases, with 18 bases lying between them. DNA of the CDR3: TGCAGCGTTGATCGGGTCAGGGGCGATGGTGGCTACACCTTC. Protein: CSVDRVRGDGGYTF.

The rearrangement uses TRBV5-5 and TRBJ2-7, with D possibly TRBD2 on 6 matching bases. Trimming left V 3 bases short and J 4 bases short, with 14 bases between. Germline CDR1 SGHKS, CDR2 YYEKEE (reference sequence). The CDR3 covers 14 residues. CDR3 residues: CASSYTSTVYEQYF. CDR3 bases: TGTGCCAGCAGCTATACTAGCACCGTATACGAGCAGTACTTC.

V and J are TRBV4-1 and TRBJ2-1; D possibly uses TRBD1 or TRBD2 (5 bases each). Germline CDR1 reads MGHRA; CDR2 reads YSYEKL. V dropped 3 bases and J dropped 10 bases, with 16 bases sitting between them. CDR3 length: 14 residues. In DNA, the CDR3 is TGCGCCAGCAGCCACAACCTCCGGGACCAAGAGCAGTTCTTC. This translates into CASSHNLRDQEQFF.

The rearrangement joins TRBV9 to TRBJ2-5; D uncertain. The CDR3 loop spans 14 amino acids. The V end lost 0 bases, the J end lost 1 base, and 7 bases lay between the germline ends. CDR1 is SGDLS, CDR2 YYNGEE, per germline. The chain's CDR3 is CASSVGRSQETQYF. The CDR3 coding sequence is TGTGCCAGCAGCGTAGGCCGGTCCCAAGAGACCCAGTACTTC.

V and J are TRBV21-1 and TRBJ2-7. TRBV21-1 is reported as a pseudogene. The CDR3 spans 15 residues. The CDR3 spells CASSKWDGAHFAQYF. The CDR3 bases are TGTGCCAGCAGCAAATGGGACGGAGCCCATTTCGCGCAGTACTTC.

This clone came up once. V gene TRBV6-1 combines with J gene TRBJ2-5; D is undetermined. This CDR3 has 11 residues. Deletions cut 9 bases from V and 4 bases from J, with 9 bases between. From germline, CDR1 is MNHNS and CDR2 SASEGT. For the CDR3, the DNA is TGTGCCAGTGGCAGGACAGAGACCCAGTACTTC. The encoded protein is CASGRTETQYF.

This clone came up once. V usage is TRBV5-1 and J usage is TRBJ1-3; no clear D gene. Germline V gives CDR1 SGHRS, CDR2 YFSETQ. This CDR3 region has 15 residues. The V and J ends lost 2 bases and 7 bases respectively, with 16 bases between them. CDR3: CASSLEGELSNTIYF. In DNA, the CDR3 is TGCGCCAGCAGCTTAGAAGGCGAGTTGAGTAACACCATATATTTT.

CDR3 DNA: TGTGCCAGCAGCTTGGATCGTGGAGAATGGTTCAATGAGCAGTACTTC. It specifies CASSLDRGEWFNEQYF. The genes are TRBV5-6 and TRBJ2-7; D remains ambiguous. CDR3 length equals 16 residues. V lost 0 bases and J 7 bases, leaving 20 bases between the germline ends. Germline values: CDR1 SGHDT, CDR2 YYEEEE.

DNA of the CDR3: TGTGCCATCAGTGAGGGCCTGACGAACACTGAAGCTTTCTTT. It codes for CAISEGLTNTEAFF. V and J are TRBV10-3 and TRBJ1-1; D is ambiguous. The CDR3 runs 14 residues. Trimming cost V 2 bases and J 1 base, with 8 bases left between them. Per the germline V gene, CDR1 is ENHRY and CDR2 is SYGVKD.

The V and J genes are TRBV2 and TRBJ2-7; D is uncertain. The length of the CDR3 is 15 residues. Germline values: CDR1 SNHLY, CDR2 FYNNEI. V was trimmed by 9 bases and J by 3 bases, leaving 21 bases between them. The CDR3 DNA reads TGTGCCAGTCAGAGGACCAACTCGGCTCTCTACGAGCAGTACTTC. Translating gives CASQRTNSALYEQYF.

The CDR3 DNA is TGTGCCAGCAGCTTGGATAACAATGAGCAGTTCTTC. Translation: CASSLDNNEQFF. This rearrangement joins TRBV7-9 to TRBJ2-1; D unclear. Germline V gives CDR1 SEHNR, CDR2 FQNEAQ (reference sequence). CDR3 length: 12 amino acids. With 3 bases removed from V and 5 bases from J, the gap between germline ends came to 5 bases. The whole variable domain, filled in from reference TRBV7-9 and TRBJ2-1, reads DTGVSQNPRHKITKRGQNVTFRCDPISEHNRLYWYRQTLGQGPEFLTYFQNEAQLEKSRLLSDRFSAERPKGSFSTLEIQRTEQGDSAMYLCASSLDNNEQFFGPGTRLTVL.

This chain joins TRBV7-9 and TRBJ2-5, with D hard to call. This CDR3 has 12 amino acids. V was pared by 5 bases and J by 4 bases, with 8 bases between. Germline CDR1 reads SEHNR; CDR2 reads FQNEAQ (reference sequence). In DNA, the CDR3 is TGTGCCAGCAGCAGGTTAGGAGAGACCCAGTACTTC. Amino acid sequence: CASSRLGETQYF.

The table lists this clone with a count of one. The chain links TRBV29-1 to TRBJ1-1; D is ambiguous. The CDR3 runs 10 residues. Trimming cost V 4 bases and J 8 bases, with 8 bases left between them. Germline values: CDR1 SQVTM, CDR2 ANQGSEA. The CDR3 sequence is CSVAPEEAFF. In DNA form, the CDR3 reads TGCAGCGTTGCCCCGGAAGAAGCTTTCTTT.

This chain uses TRBV19 with TRBJ1-5; maybe TRBD1 (6 bases). From germline, CDR1 is LNHDA and CDR2 SQIVND (reference sequence). The germline V and J ends were trimmed by 4 bases and 4 bases, with 17 bases remaining between them. This CDR3 region has 16 residues. The CDR3 is CASSTGEGIRNQPQHF. The CDR3 region has the DNA TGTGCCAGTAGTACAGGGGAGGGGATTCGTAATCAGCCCCAGCATTTT.

The chain is built from TRBV7-3 and TRBJ2-1; 12 positions match TRBD2. The CDR3 consists of 17 residues. CDR1 and CDR2 (germline): SGHTA, FQGTGA. V shed 0 bases and J 1 base; nucleotides not matched to a gene: 1. For the CDR3, the DNA is TGTGCCAGCAGCTTAACAGGACTAGCGGGGTCCTACAATGAGCAGTTCTTC. This encodes CASSLTGLAGSYNEQFF.

This chain connects TRBV10-2 to TRBJ2-3; no definite D call. This CDR3 has 14 residues. Germline lookup yields CDR1 WSHSY and CDR2 SAAADI. Trimming left V 6 bases short and J 2 bases short, with 12 bases between. The CDR3 sequence is CASSTGRDTDTQYF. As DNA, the CDR3 is TGCGCCAGCAGCACTGGACGAGACACAGATACGCAGTATTTT.

V gene TRBV7-2 combines with J gene TRBJ1-3; no reliable D call. The CDR3 extends over 16 amino acids. The germline V gene has CDR1 SGHTA and CDR2 FQGNSA. V was pared by 1 base and J by 4 bases, with 14 bases between. The CDR3 loop reads CASSLDGSNSGNTIYF. CDR3 sequence (DNA): TGTGCCAGCAGCTTAGATGGCAGCAACTCGGGAAACACCATATATTTT.

The chain employs TRBV5-5 and TRBJ2-7; either TRBD1 or TRBD2 may supply D (5 bases each). Between the trimmed V and J ends, which lost 6 bases and 0 bases, there was a span of 16 bases. Germline V lookup: CDR1 SGHKS, CDR2 YYEKEE (reference sequence). This CDR3 comprises 15 residues. The CDR3 DNA is TGTGCCAGCAACCGGGACGGATGGAGCTCCTACGAGCAGTACTTC. Protein product: CASNRDGWSSYEQYF.

The chain combines TRBV7-2 with TRBJ2-5; D is unresolved. Germline V CDR1 and CDR2: SGHTA, FQGNSA. Trimming stripped 5 bases from V and 7 bases from J, with 14 bases between. The CDR3 loop spans 13 amino acids. CDR3 sequence (DNA): TGTGCCAGCAGCCAGGACCCCGTTGGGACCCAGTACTTC. This gives the protein CASSQDPVGTQYF.

The chain recombines TRBV12-5 with TRBJ2-7; D gene uncertain. V lost 0 bases, J lost 6 bases, and 9 bases lay in between. The CDR3 has 13 residues. Germline V gene sequence: CDR1 LGHNT, CDR2 FRNRAP. The CDR3 sequence is CASGLVAPREQYF. Here the CDR3 DNA reads TGTGCTAGTGGTTTGGTGGCCCCGCGCGAGCAGTACTTC. The full variable domain, rest sourced from reference TRBV12-5 and TRBJ2-7, is DARVTQTPRHKVTEMGQEVTMRCQPILGHNTVFWYRQTMMQGLELLAYFRNRAPLDDSGMPKDRFSAEMPDATLATLKIQPSEPRDSAVYFCASGLVAPREQYFGPGTRLTVT.

The chain is built from TRBV5-1 and TRBJ2-7; unclear D gene. The V gene's germline CDR1 is SGHRS and CDR2 YFSETQ. The CDR3 totals 13 residues. Trimming left V 2 bases short and J 1 base short, with 7 bases between. CDR3 sequence: CASSLTDSYEQYF. The CDR3 DNA is TGCGCCAGCAGCTTAACGGATTCCTACGAGCAGTACTTC.

V usage is TRBV6-5 and J usage is TRBJ2-5; 10 bases line up with TRBD2. The DNA end favors TRBJ2-7, so the J call may be wrong. The CDR3 sequence is 15 residues long. Germline V gives CDR1 MNHEY, CDR2 SVGAGI. CDR3 region: CASSKPGLAPYEQYF. CDR3 bases: TGTGCCAGCAGTAAACCGGGACTAGCGCCCTACGAGCAGTACTTC.

The rearrangement joins TRBV6-1 to TRBJ1-4; D may be TRBD1 (5 bases). The CDR3 is made up of 15 amino acids. Germline V CDR1 and CDR2: MNHNS, SASEGT. V lost 4 bases and J lost 5, with 14 bases in between. Here the CDR3 reads CASSGGHRVNEKLFF. CDR3 nucleotides: TGTGCCAGCAGTGGTGGACACCGGGTAAATGAAAAACTGTTTTTT.

V gene TRBV7-2 combines with J gene TRBJ1-6; D gene ambiguous. This CDR3 spans 16 amino acids. Germline V lookup: CDR1 SGHTA, CDR2 FQGNSA. The V end was cut by 1 base, the J end by 17 bases, with 24 bases between. The CDR3 sequence: CASSLGAAAPVGVIHF. For the CDR3, the DNA is TGTGCCAGCAGCTTAGGGGCCGCAGCCCCGGTTGGGGTGATCCACTTT.

The rearrangement uses TRBV6-5 and TRBJ2-7; D is perhaps TRBD1 (5 bases). Germline V CDR1 and CDR2: MNHEY, SVGAGI. This CDR3 is 15 amino acids long. V lost 3 bases and J 3 bases, leaving 15 bases between the germline ends. The CDR3 sequence: CASSYGWGSFYEQYF. The CDR3 DNA reads TGTGCCAGCAGTTATGGGTGGGGCAGCTTCTACGAGCAGTACTTC.

The V call is TRBV19, the J call TRBJ1-2; weak D call: TRBD1 (6 bases). Deletions cut 7 bases from V and 0 bases from J, with 24 bases between. The germline gives CDR1 LNHDA, CDR2 SQIVND (reference sequence). The CDR3 spans 18 residues. The DNA for the CDR3 is TGTGCCAGTAACCCAACAGCCGGGGGGCTAAGACCTAACTATGGCTACACCTTC. Its translation: CASNPTAGGLRPNYGYTF.

J is TRBJ1-1 and V is TRBV5-4, with 8 nucleotides matching TRBD1. The CDR3 runs 17 residues. The ends lost 0 bases at V and 6 bases at J; junction bases unmatched: 13. Germline V gene lookup returns CDR1 SGHNT and CDR2 YYREEE (reference sequence). The CDR3 bases are TGTGCCAGCAGCTTGGCCACCGGAGCCAGGGGGCATTCTGAAGCTTTCTTT. Its protein product is CASSLATGARGHSEAFF.

The V call is TRBV5-6, the J call TRBJ1-1; 8 bases agree with TRBD1. CDR3 length equals 16 residues. Germline trimming cut 1 base from V and 4 bases from J; bases unmatched to any gene: 9. CDR1 SGHDT and CDR2 YYEEEE come from the germline V gene. The CDR3 here is CASSLSSRGLVTEAFF. CDR3 sequence (DNA): TGTGCCAGCAGCTTGAGCTCCAGGGGGCTGGTCACTGAAGCTTTCTTT.